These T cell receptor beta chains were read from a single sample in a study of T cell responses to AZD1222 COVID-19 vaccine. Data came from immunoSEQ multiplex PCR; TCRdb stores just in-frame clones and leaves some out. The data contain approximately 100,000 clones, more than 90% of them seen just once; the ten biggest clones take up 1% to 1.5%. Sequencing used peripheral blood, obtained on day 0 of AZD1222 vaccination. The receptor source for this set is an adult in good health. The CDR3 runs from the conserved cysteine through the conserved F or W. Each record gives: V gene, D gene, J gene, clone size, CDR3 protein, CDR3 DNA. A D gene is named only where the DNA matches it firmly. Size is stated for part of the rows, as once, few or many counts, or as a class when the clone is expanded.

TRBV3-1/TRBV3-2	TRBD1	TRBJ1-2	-	CASSLRDRVIGYTF	TGTGCCAGCAGCCTCCGGGACAGGGTGATTGGCTACACCTTC
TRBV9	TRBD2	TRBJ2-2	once	CASSNRLAGSTGELFF	TGTGCCAGCAGCAACCGACTAGCGGGAAGTACCGGGGAGCTGTTTTTT
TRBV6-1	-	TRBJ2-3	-	CASSEGLATDTQYF	TGTGCCAGCAGTGAGGGGCTAGCGACAGATACGCAGTATTTT
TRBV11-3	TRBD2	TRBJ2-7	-	CASSPGLADTYEQYF	TGTGCCAGCAGCCCGGGACTAGCGGACACCTACGAGCAGTACTTC
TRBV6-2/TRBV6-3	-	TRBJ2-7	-	CASSYEGVKAHEQYF	TGTGCCAGCAGTTATGAAGGGGTCAAAGCCCACGAGCAGTACTTC
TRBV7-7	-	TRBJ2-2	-	CASSLGTGGTTGELFF	TGTGCCAGCAGCTTAGGCACAGGTGGGACCACCGGGGAGCTGTTTTTT
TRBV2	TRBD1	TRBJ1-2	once	CASTQGAMGGYTF	TGTGCCAGCACGCAGGGGGCAATGGGTGGCTACACCTTC
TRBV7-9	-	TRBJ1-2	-	CASSSEGAEGYTF	TGTGCCAGCAGCTCGGAAGGGGCGGAAGGCTACACCTTC
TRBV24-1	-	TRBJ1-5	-	CATRIGRVRQPQHF	TGTGCCACCAGGATCGGAAGGGTTCGTCAGCCCCAGCATTTT
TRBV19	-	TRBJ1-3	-	CASSINSGNTIYF	TGTGCCAGTAGTATTAACTCTGGAAACACCATATATTTT
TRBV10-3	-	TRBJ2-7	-	CAISESTQRGSEQYF	TGTGCCATCAGTGAGTCGACTCAGAGGGGATCCGAGCAGTACTTC
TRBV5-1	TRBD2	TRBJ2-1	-	CASSGLAGANNEQFF	TGCGCCAGCAGCGGGTTAGCGGGGGCCAACAATGAGCAGTTCTTC
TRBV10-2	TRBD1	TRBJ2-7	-	CASSESGTGIYEQYF	TGCGCCAGCAGTGAGTCCGGGACAGGGATTTACGAGCAGTACTTC
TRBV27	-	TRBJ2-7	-	CASSLSSPQTSREQYF	TGTGCCAGCAGTTTATCTAGTCCACAAACCTCGAGGGAGCAGTACTTC
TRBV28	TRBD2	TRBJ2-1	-	CASRGRSSGIDNEQFF	TGTGCCAGCAGGGGGAGGAGTAGCGGGATTGACAATGAGCAGTTCTTC
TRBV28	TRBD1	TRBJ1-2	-	CASSPSGTGDMNYGYTF	TGTGCCAGCAGTCCATCCGGGACAGGGGATATGAACTATGGCTACACCTTC
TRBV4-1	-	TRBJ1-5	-	CASSQEHRDYSNQPQHF	TGCGCCAGCAGCCAAGAGCACAGGGATTATAGCAATCAGCCCCAGCATTTT
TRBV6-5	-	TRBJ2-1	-	CASSQRGEQFF	TGTGCCAGCAGTCAACGAGGTGAGCAGTTCTTC
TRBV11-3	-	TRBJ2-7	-	CASSLTGQSYEQYF	TGTGCCAGCAGCTTAACCGGACAGTCCTACGAGCAGTACTTC
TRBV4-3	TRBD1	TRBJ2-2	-	CASSQGIRDRLSGELFF	TGCGCCAGCAGCCAGGGGATACGGGACAGACTATCCGGGGAGCTGTTTTTT
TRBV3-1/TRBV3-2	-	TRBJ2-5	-	CASSQDPQSRETQYF	TGTGCCAGCAGCCAAGATCCACAGAGCCGAGAGACCCAGTACTTC
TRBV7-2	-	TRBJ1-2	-	CASSKTLGGGFGYTF	TGTGCCAGCAGCAAGACCCTAGGGGGGGGCTTTGGCTACACCTTC
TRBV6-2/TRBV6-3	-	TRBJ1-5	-	CASSYRQAAQPQHF	TGTGCCAGCAGTTACCGGCAGGCTGCGCAGCCCCAGCATTTT
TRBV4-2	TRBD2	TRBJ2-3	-	CASSPGLAGRTDTQYF	TGTGCCAGCAGCCCGGGACTAGCGGGGCGCACAGATACGCAGTATTTT
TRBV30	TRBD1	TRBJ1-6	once	CAWKGQGMPLHF	TGTGCCTGGAAGGGACAGGGGATGCCCCTCCACTTT
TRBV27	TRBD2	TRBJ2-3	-	CASSSLREAHTDTQYF	TGTGCCAGCAGTTCCCTCCGGGAGGCTCACACAGATACGCAGTATTTT
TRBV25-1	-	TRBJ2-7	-	CASSESLVSYEQYF	TGTGCCAGCAGTGAATCTCTCGTCTCCTACGAGCAGTACTTC
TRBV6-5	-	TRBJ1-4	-	CASSYSASSTNEKLFF	TGTGCCAGCAGTTACTCAGCGAGTTCAACTAATGAAAAACTGTTTTTT
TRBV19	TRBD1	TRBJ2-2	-	CASNEGQVTGELFF	TGTGCCAGTAATGAGGGACAGGTCACCGGGGAGCTGTTTTTT
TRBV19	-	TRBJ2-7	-	CASSIPGTLAYEQYF	TGTGCCAGTAGTATCCCCGGGACCCTCGCCTACGAGCAGTACTTC
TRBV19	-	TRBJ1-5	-	CASSEDTNQPQHF	TGTGCCAGTAGTGAAGACACGAATCAGCCCCAGCATTTT
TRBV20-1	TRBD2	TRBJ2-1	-	CSASSRSGGANEQFF	TGCAGTGCTAGTAGTCGGAGCGGGGGGGCGAATGAGCAGTTCTTC
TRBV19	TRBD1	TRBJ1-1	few	CASSPRGGAGGTEAFF	TGTGCCAGTAGCCCTAGAGGGGGCGCGGGGGGCACTGAAGCTTTCTTT
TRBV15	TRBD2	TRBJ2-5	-	CATSRLRLATGEETQYF	TGTGCCACCAGCAGACTCAGACTAGCGACGGGGGAAGAGACCCAGTACTTC
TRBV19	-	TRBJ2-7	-	CASSVQGGSAYEQYF	TGTGCCAGTAGTGTCCAGGGGGGATCGGCCTACGAGCAGTACTTC
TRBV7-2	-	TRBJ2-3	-	CASSLAQGSDTQYF	TGTGCCAGCAGCTTAGCACAGGGCTCAGATACGCAGTATTTT
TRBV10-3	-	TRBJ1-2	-	CAISESVGYGYTF	TGTGCCATCAGTGAGTCGGTCGGCTACGGCTACACCTTC
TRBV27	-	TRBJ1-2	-	CASSFRQTNYGYTF	TGTGCCAGCAGTTTCAGGCAGACTAACTATGGCTACACCTTC
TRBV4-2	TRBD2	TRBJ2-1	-	CASSQGDLTSGGANSFF	TGTGCCAGCAGCCAAGGGGACCTGACTAGCGGGGGGGCGAATTCGTTCTTC
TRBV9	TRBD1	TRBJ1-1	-	CASSPQRTGNSEAFF	TGTGCCAGCAGCCCACAAAGGACAGGGAACTCTGAAGCTTTCTTT
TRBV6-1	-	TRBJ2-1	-	CASREGAISYNEQFF	TGTGCCAGCAGAGAAGGGGCCATCTCCTACAATGAGCAGTTCTTC